Each of the 21 T cell receptor beta chains below was sequenced from the same sample in a study of T cells in women clearing cervical HPV infection. Data came from immunoSEQ multiplex PCR; TCRdb stores just in-frame clones and leaves some out. The sample table includes about 23,000 clones. The sequencing input was blood buffy coat. Receptors were obtained from a woman between 18 and 70 years old with a cervical HPV16 infection that either progressed to CIN3+ or cleared (not recorded which).

Comments on this clone: The CDR3 end falls 3 residues outside the read, so it is completed with the germline J gene. The J gene is TRBJ1-1, the V gene TRBV7-6, with 7 bases lining up with TRBD1. Per germline, CDR1 SGHVS and CDR2 FNYEAQ. The CDR3 totals 14 residues. Germline trimming cut 5 bases from V and 5 bases from J; bases unmatched to any gene: 8. CDR3 bases read: TGTGCCAGCAGCCGCGACAGGGAACGTACTGAA. This gives the protein CASSRDRERTE. The entire CDR3 reads CASSRDRERTEAFF.

Worth noting for this clone: The read terminates 3 residues before the CDR3 end, so the remaining end is supplied by the germline J gene. The genes are TRBV19 and TRBJ2-4, with 8 bases matching TRBD1. The germline CDR1 and CDR2 sequences are LNHDA and SQIVND (reference sequence). The CDR3 runs 14 residues. The part of the CDR3 DNA that was read is TGTGCCTCCAGCCATGGACAGGGTTCGGGTGGT. Its protein product is CASSHGQGSGG. The full CDR3 sequence reads CASSHGQGSGGQYF.

The sequenced part of the CDR3 DNA is TGTGCCAGTAGAGAGGGGGCGGTGGATGAC. Translated, it gives CASREGAVDD. The CDR3 reads in full as CASREGAVDDYTF. The V call is TRBV19, the J call TRBJ1-2; 7 bases agree with TRBD1. With the read ending 3 residues before the CDR3 end, the germline J gene is used to fill in that end. This CDR3 is 13 amino acids long. CDR1 and CDR2 (germline): LNHDA, SQIVND (reference sequence).

Turning to this clone: Sequencing ends 3 residues short of the CDR3 end; the germline J gene provides the rest. V and J are TRBV7-2 and TRBJ2-2, with a tentative D call TRBD1 (6 bases). Germline loops: CDR1 SGHTA, CDR2 FQGNSA. V was cut by 4 bases and J by 6 bases, with 9 bases left in between. This CDR3 has 13 amino acids. The part of the CDR3 DNA that was read is TGTGCCAGCAGCTCCCAGGGGCCCGGGGAG. Its translation: CASSSQGPGE. The whole CDR3 reads CASSSQGPGELFF.

As concerns this clone: The CDR3 end falls 3 residues outside the read, so it is completed with the germline J gene. Other DNA sequences in the same sample also yield this CDR3. The chain carries TRBV20-1 and TRBJ2-3; TRBD1 agrees at 10 bases. The CDR3 is 16 residues long. Germline CDR1 is DFQATT and CDR2 is SNEGSKA (reference sequence). V lost 4 bases to trimming and J lost 3 bases; unmatched junction nucleotides: 10. This CDR3 is CSANSLDRGQTDTQYF. Partial CDR3 DNA: TGCAGTGCTAACTCGCTAGACAGGGGGCAGACAGATACG.

With regard to this clone: The CDR3 end lies 3 residues beyond the end of the read and is filled in from the germline J gene. This chain connects TRBV20-1 to TRBJ1-3; no firm D call. Germline CDR1 DFQATT, CDR2 SNEGSKA (reference sequence). The CDR3 contains 11 residues. Between the trimmed V and J ends, which lost 6 bases and 4 bases, there was a span of 7 bases. This chain's CDR3 is CSALSGNTIYF. CDR3 DNA, as far as it was read: TGCAGTGCCCTCTCCGGAAACACC.

A remark on this clone: With the read ending 3 residues before the CDR3 end, the germline J gene is used to fill in that end. The chain links TRBV7-3 to TRBJ2-1; 10 nucleotides agree with TRBD2. Germline V CDR1 and CDR2: SGHTA, FQGTGA. This CDR3 comprises 16 residues. Losses at the gene ends were 4 bases for V and 8 bases for J; bases not matched to a gene: 11. The CDR3 bases that were read are TGTGCCAGCAGCTCACGGTCTAGCGGGAGTGCCTATGAG. It translates to CASSSRSSGSAYE. The whole CDR3 region reads CASSSRSSGSAYEQFF.

With regard to this clone: The read terminates 3 residues before the CDR3 end, so the remaining end is supplied by the germline J gene. This sequence joins TRBV7-9 and TRBJ2-7, with 8 nucleotides matching TRBD1. The CDR3 loop spans 15 amino acids. The germline V gene has CDR1 SEHNR and CDR2 FQNEAQ (reference sequence). V trimming: 3 bases; J trimming: 2 bases; junction bases outside the gene matches: 6. The chain's CDR3 is CASSLGQGAPYEQYF. The CDR3 DNA, read in part, is TGTGCCAGCAGCTTGGGCCAGGGGGCTCCCTACGAG.

A note on this clone: The CDR3 is cut off 3 residues early in the read; its end comes from the germline J gene. The chain employs TRBV7-2 and TRBJ1-1; D ambiguous. Trimming took 1 base from V and 2 from J, leaving 8 bases between them. The CDR3 contains 14 residues. Germline CDR1 SGHTA, CDR2 FQGNSA. The DNA read from the CDR3 is TGTGCCAGCAGCTTAGGCCACTCTAACACTGAA. Protein sequence: CASSLGHSNTE. The whole CDR3 is CASSLGHSNTEAFF. The whole variable domain, filled in from reference TRBV7-2 and TRBJ1-1, reads GAGVSQSPSNKVTEKGKDVELRCDPISGHTALYWYRQSLGQGLEFLIYFQGNSAPDKSGLPSDRFSAERTGGSVSTLTIQRTQQEDSAVYLCASSLGHSNTEAFFGQGTRLTVV.

About this clone itself: The sequenced fragment ends 3 residues before the CDR3 boundary, so the rest is inferred from the germline J gene. The chain carries TRBV29-1 and TRBJ2-7; 7 bases are a match to TRBD2. Unmatched junction bases numbered 7, after V lost 5 bases and J lost 0 bases. This CDR3 has 14 amino acids. CDR1 SQVTM and CDR2 ANQGSEA come from the germline V gene. CDR3: CSVRGGGNSYEQYF. CDR3 DNA, as far as it was read: TGCAGCGTTCGTGGGGGGGGTAACTCCTACGAG.

Turning to this clone: The CDR3 goes on 3 residues after the read ends, and that part is filled in from the germline J gene. V gene TRBV11-3 combines with J gene TRBJ2-1; D remains unclear. The CDR3 runs to 13 residues. CDR1 and CDR2 from the germline V gene are SGHNT and YENEEA. The germline V and J ends were trimmed by 0 bases and 2 bases, with 2 bases remaining between them. CDR3 sequence reads: CASSLDTYNEQFF. The DNA read from the CDR3 is TGTGCCAGCAGCTTAGACACCTACAATGAG.

This clone is classed as medium-sized (0.01 to 0.1%) by frequency. The read stops 3 residues short of the end of the CDR3; the missing end is completed from the germline J gene. This chain uses TRBV7-2 with TRBJ2-1, with 10 bases aligning to TRBD2. Germline V gene sequence: CDR1 SGHTA, CDR2 FQGNSA. The CDR3 sequence is 15 residues long. V lost 5 bases to trimming and J lost 5 bases; unmatched junction nucleotides: 6. CDR3 region: CASSATSGVNNEQFF. Incomplete CDR3 DNA: TGTGCCAGCAGCGCTACTAGCGGGGTAAACAATGAG. The full variable domain, its missing parts supplied by reference TRBV7-2 and TRBJ2-1, is GAGVSQSPSNKVTEKGKDVELRCDPISGHTALYWYRQSLGQGLEFLIYFQGNSAPDKSGLPSDRFSAERTGGSVSTLTIQRTQQEDSAVYLCASSATSGVNNEQFFGPGTRLTVL.

Worth noting for this clone: Sequencing ends 3 residues short of the CDR3 end; the germline J gene provides the rest. This chain connects TRBV29-1 to TRBJ2-7; D call uncertain. Trimming took 4 bases from V and 3 from J, leaving 10 bases between them. CDR1 is SQVTM, CDR2 ANQGSEA, per germline. This CDR3 comprises 12 residues. The CDR3 DNA, read in part, is TGCAGCGTTGCTCTCTCAGGCTACGAG. Its protein is CSVALSGYE. The full CDR3 protein reads CSVALSGYEQYF.

Note on this clone: The read ends 3 residues before the CDR3 terminus; that terminus is restored from the germline J gene. The gene calls are TRBV6-1 and TRBJ2-7; TRBD2 agrees at 13 bases. J gave up 2 bases and V 1 base, and 8 bases lay outside the gene matches. CDR3 size: 18 residues. Germline V lookup: CDR1 MNHNS, CDR2 SASEGT. The CDR3 sequence is CASSEVVRTSGGTYEQYF. The part of the CDR3 DNA that was read is TGTGCCAGCAGTGAAGTAGTTAGGACTAGCGGGGGCACCTACGAG.

The CDR3 sequence is CSARGAYEQYF. The CDR3 bases that were read are TGCAGTGCTCGGGGAGCCTACGAG. The chain is built from TRBV20-1 and TRBJ2-7; weak D call: TRBD2 (5 bases). With the read ending 3 residues before the CDR3 end, the germline J gene is used to fill in that end. CDR1 is DFQATT and CDR2 is SNEGSKA in the germline V gene (reference sequence). With 5 bases removed from V and 2 bases from J, the gap between germline ends came to 7 bases. This CDR3 has 11 amino acids.

With regard to this clone: The CDR3 goes on 3 residues after the read ends, and that part is filled in from the germline J gene. The chain uses TRBV7-9 and TRBJ1-1; D perhaps matches TRBD1 (6 bases). CDR3 length: 13 amino acids. Trimming shortened V by 5 bases and J by 6 bases, and 13 bases separated the two germline ends. CDR1 and CDR2 (germline): SEHNR, FQNEAQ (reference sequence). The CDR3 DNA, read in part, is TGTGCCAGCAGCCGACTGGACAGATCTGAA. This gives the protein CASSRLDRSE. The entire CDR3 protein reads CASSRLDRSEAFF.

Details on this clone: The CDR3 is cut off 3 residues early in the read; its end comes from the germline J gene. This chain joins TRBV2 and TRBJ1-2, with 7 nucleotides matching TRBD1. V shed 11 bases, J shed 3 bases, and the junction held 6 bases outside the gene matches. The CDR3 is 12 amino acids. Germline loops: CDR1 SNHLY, CDR2 FYNNEI. CDR3 sequence reads: CASTQGYYGYTF. The sequenced CDR3 bases are TGTGCCTCAACACAGGGGTACTATGGC. Using reference TRBV2 and TRBJ1-2 for the parts outside the CDR3, the full variable domain is EPEVTQTPSHQVTQMGQEVILRCVPISNHLYFYWYRQILGQKVEFLVSFYNNEISEKSEIFDDQFSVERPDGSNFTLKIRSTKLEDSAMYFCASTQGYYGYTFGSGTRLTVV.

Note on this clone: The CDR3 extends 3 residues past the end of the read, so its final part is completed from the germline J gene. The rearrangement joins TRBV11-1 to TRBJ2-7; 7 bases agree with TRBD1. The length of the CDR3 is 15 residues. Unmatched junction bases numbered 6, after V lost 1 base and J lost 3 bases. Germline V gene data show CDR1 as SGHAT and CDR2 as FQDESV (reference sequence). CDR3 bases read: TGTGCCAGCAGCTTAGTGATAGGGACAGACTACGAG. Amino acids: CASSLVIGTDYE. The full CDR3 reads CASSLVIGTDYEQYF. The full variable domain, with the rest looked up from reference TRBV11-1 and TRBJ2-7, is EAEVAQSPRYKITEKSQAVAFWCDPISGHATLYWYRQILGQGPELLVQFQDESVVDDSQLPKDRFSAERLKGVDSTLKIQPAELGDSAMYLCASSLVIGTDYEQYFGPGTRLTVT.

About this clone: The DNA ends 3 residues before the CDR3 does, and the rest of the CDR3 is filled in from the germline J gene. This chain links TRBV29-1 with TRBJ1-2; 9 bases agree with TRBD1. CDR3 length equals 17 residues. Germline V gives CDR1 SQVTM, CDR2 ANQGSEA. The ends lost 0 bases at V and 5 bases at J; junction bases unmatched: 13. Incomplete CDR3 DNA: TGCAGCGTTGAAGATTGGGACAGGGTCCACCAGAATTATGGC. Amino acids: CSVEDWDRVHQNYG. The complete CDR3 reads CSVEDWDRVHQNYGYTF.

Note on this clone: The read is 3 residues too short to cover the CDR3 end, so that end is filled in from the germline J gene. This chain uses TRBV20-1 with TRBJ2-1; 8 nucleotides line up with TRBD2. V lost 3 bases to trimming and J lost 4 bases; unmatched junction nucleotides: 11. Germline CDR1 DFQATT, CDR2 SNEGSKA (reference sequence). This CDR3 spans 16 amino acids. Incomplete CDR3 DNA: TGCAGTGCTAGGGTGGGGGCGGGAGGTTGGTACAATGAG. It yields the protein CSARVGAGGWYNE. In full, the CDR3 reads CSARVGAGGWYNEQFF.

Notes on this clone: The missing CDR3 end, 3 residues past where the read stops, is filled in from the germline J gene. The chain combines TRBV7-2 with TRBJ1-4; the match to TRBD1 covers 10 bases. With V trimmed by 5 bases and J by 6 bases, 3 bases remained unmatched. CDR1 is SGHTA and CDR2 is FQGNSA in the germline V gene. The CDR3 has 14 residues. CDR3 bases read: TGTGCCAGCAGCCCGGGACAGGGGTATGAAAAA. Its protein product is CASSPGQGYEK. The full CDR3 protein reads CASSPGQGYEKLFF.